Presented here are 7 T cell receptor beta chains from one specimen sequenced in a study of response to subunit inactivated influenza vaccine. TCRdb called the RT-PCR reads again in MiXCR, with one record for every CDR3 protein. Counted here are a few hundred thousand distinct CDR3 sequences, around 10% occurring once; the ten biggest clones make up approximately 9.9%. This same sample was also taken into another study, of T cells expressing NK-cell markers. From that second work: The authors made TCR beta cDNA libraries by 5'RACE template switching. This switching added a universal primer site and UMIs.

Sequencing was performed on PBMCs from blood, taken on the day of vaccination. These receptor sequences come from a man aged 50 to 59 who received an inactivated influenza vaccine.

The genes are TRBV15 and TRBJ2-1; 12 bases match TRBD2. The CDR3 runs to 18 residues. V shed 1 base, J shed 1 base, and the junction held 5 bases outside the gene matches. The germline CDR1 and CDR2 sequences are LNHNV and YYDKDF (reference sequence). The CDR3 sequence: CATSRARTSGISYNEQFF. The CDR3 DNA is TGTGCCACCAGCAGAGCCCGGACTAGCGGGATATCCTACAATGAGCAGTTCTTC.

This clonotype was seen only a few times. The V call is TRBV5-1, the J call TRBJ1-1, with D uncertain. The germline gives CDR1 SGHRS, CDR2 YFSETQ. Trimming cost V 0 bases and J 7 bases, with 13 bases left between them. CDR3 size: 14 residues. The CDR3 DNA reads TGCGCCAGCAGCTTGGACCCGGTTGGGGTTGAAGCTTTCTTT. It translates to CASSLDPVGVEAFF.

The V gene is TRBV5-1, the J gene TRBJ1-6; D call uncertain. The CDR3 spans 17 residues. Germline V lookup: CDR1 SGHRS, CDR2 YFSETQ. V shed 3 bases and J shed 0 bases, with 13 bases lying between them. The CDR3 nucleotides read TGCGCCAGCAGCTGGGAATCGGGGAGCTCCTATAATTCACCCCTCCACTTT. It translates to CASSWESGSSYNSPLHF.

This clonotype was observed at least ten times. The rearrangement uses TRBV5-1 and TRBJ2-3, with D tentatively TRBD2 (5 bases). Germline loops: CDR1 SGHRS, CDR2 YFSETQ. The V end was cut by 4 bases, the J end by 2 bases, with 11 bases between. CDR3 length: 14 amino acids. The DNA for the CDR3 is TGCGCCAGCAGCCTAGAGGGCTACACAGATACGCAGTATTTT. This encodes CASSLEGYTDTQYF.

The chain carries TRBV14 and TRBJ2-7; 9 bases are a match to TRBD1. The CDR3 is made up of 16 amino acids. Germline-derived CDR1 and CDR2 are SGHDN and FVKESK. V lost 5 bases to trimming and J lost 5 bases; unmatched junction nucleotides: 13. As DNA, the CDR3 is TGTGCCAGCAGCTCCCGGCCGGGACAGGGTTTCCACGAGCAGTACTTC. Translating gives CASSSRPGQGFHEQYF.

This clonotype appeared a few times. The CDR3 sequence: CASSLQADGNIQYF. CDR3 nucleotides: TGTGCCAGCTCATTACAGGCAGATGGAAACATTCAGTACTTC. The chain joins TRBV18 to TRBJ2-4; a possible D gene is TRBD1 (5 bases). This CDR3 contains 14 residues. Germline CDR1 KGHSH, CDR2 LQKENI. Trimming removed 5 bases at V and 6 bases at J, with 14 bases between.

This clonotype was detected a few times. The V call is TRBV12-5, the J call TRBJ2-1; unclear D gene. V lost 2 bases, J lost 5 bases, and 16 bases lay in between. The CDR3 spans 16 residues. In germline, CDR1 is LGHNT, CDR2 FRNRAP. CDR3: CASGLTLGQKNNEQFF. The CDR3 DNA is TGTGCTAGTGGTTTGACCCTGGGTCAGAAAAACAATGAGCAGTTCTTC.